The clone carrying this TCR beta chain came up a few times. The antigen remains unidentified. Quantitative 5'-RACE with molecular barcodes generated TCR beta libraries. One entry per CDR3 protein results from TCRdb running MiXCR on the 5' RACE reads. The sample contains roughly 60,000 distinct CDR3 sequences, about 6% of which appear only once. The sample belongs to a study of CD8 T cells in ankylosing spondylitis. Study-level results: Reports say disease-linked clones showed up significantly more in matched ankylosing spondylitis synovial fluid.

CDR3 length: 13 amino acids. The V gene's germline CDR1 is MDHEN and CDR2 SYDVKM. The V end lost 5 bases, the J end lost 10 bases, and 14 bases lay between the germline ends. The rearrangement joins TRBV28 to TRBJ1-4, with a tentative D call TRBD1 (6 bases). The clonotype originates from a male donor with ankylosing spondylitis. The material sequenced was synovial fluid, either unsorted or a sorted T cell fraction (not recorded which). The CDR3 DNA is TGTGCCAGCAGTCCCAACAGGGTTGGAAAACTGTTTTTT. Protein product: CASSPNRVGKLFF.